This TCR beta chain was found in a study of T cell repertoires in cytomegalovirus infection. For the study at large: It was the public TCR beta signatures that indicated both CMV infection and matching HLA type.

General study results and limits: Within the response measured ex vivo, HLA-C-restricted CMV-specific TCR beta clonotypes were dominant.

TCRdb itself ran the reads through MiXCR, one entry per CDR3 protein. The sample holds more than 75,000 distinct CDR3 sequences, roughly 29% seen once. This clonotype was counted between two and nine times. The antigen remains undetermined. V was trimmed by 8 bases and J by 3 bases, leaving 13 bases between them. This CDR3 is built from 14 residues. The germline V gene encodes CDR1 SGHVS and CDR2 FNYEAQ. The sample in question was CD8+ T cells from cultured PBMCs, obtained from culture after CMV antigen stimulation. V is TRBV7-6 and J is TRBJ1-4; perhaps TRBD1 as D (6 bases). This TCR came from a human donor in good health (CMV status not recorded). Some clones in this sample may be carry-over from other donors' samples. The CDR3 bases are TGTGCCAGCGCTCCTACAGGGCCTAATGAAAAACTGTTTTTT. Its protein is CASAPTGPNEKLFF. The complete variable domain, with remaining parts taken from reference TRBV7-6 and TRBJ1-4, reads GAGVSQSPRYKVTKRGQDVALRCDPISGHVSLYWYRQALGQGPEFLTYFNYEAQQDKSGLPNDRFSAERPEGSISTLTIQRTEQRDSAMYRCASAPTGPNEKLFFGSGTQLSVL.